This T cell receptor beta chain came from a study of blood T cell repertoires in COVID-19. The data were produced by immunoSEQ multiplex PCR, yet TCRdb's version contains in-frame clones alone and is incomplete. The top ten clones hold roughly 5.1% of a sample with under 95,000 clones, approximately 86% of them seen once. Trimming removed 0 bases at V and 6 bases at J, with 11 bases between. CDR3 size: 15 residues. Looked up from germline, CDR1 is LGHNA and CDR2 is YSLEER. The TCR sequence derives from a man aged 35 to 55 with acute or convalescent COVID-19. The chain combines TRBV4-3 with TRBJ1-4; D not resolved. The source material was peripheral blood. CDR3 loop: CASSQEGQMDEKLFF. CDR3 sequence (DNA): TGCGCCAGCAGCCAAGAGGGCCAGATGGATGAAAAACTGTTTTTT.